The clone carrying this TCR beta chain has at least ten counts. Its antigen is unidentified. Each CDR3 protein gets one entry after TCRdb re-called the 5' RACE reads with MiXCR. The sample records about 210,000 distinct CDR3 sequences, around a tenth being singletons. These data belong to a study of identical twins. Trimming pared 1 base from V and 2 bases from J, leaving 8 bases between. This CDR3 contains 14 residues. Germline CDR1 is SGHTA and CDR2 is FQGNSA. General study findings and limits: Out-of-frame alpha sequences shared by twins showed excess low generation probability. Compared with models, monozygotic twins showed more out-of-frame TCR alpha sharing. Sharing of beta out-of-frame sequences by twins showed a weaker excess. Partial confounding of zero-insertion analyses by invariant MAIT and iNKT cells was possible.

The chain has TRBV7-2 and TRBJ2-5; D ambiguous. The sequencing input was memory (CD45RO+) T cells sorted from blood. The TCR originated in a young woman in good health. The CDR3: CASSLVNLQETQYF. In nucleotides, the CDR3 is TGTGCCAGCAGCTTAGTTAACTTACAAGAGACCCAGTACTTC.